The rows below give T cell receptor beta chains drawn from one sample of a study of blood T cell repertoires in COVID-19. Sequencing used immunoSEQ multiplex PCR; TCRdb keeps in-frame clones, though not all of them. The data show 250,000 to 300,000 clones, 80% to 85% seen once. Sequencing input: peripheral blood. Receptor source: a man in his sixties with acute or convalescent COVID-19. The CDR3 runs from the conserved cysteine through the conserved F or W. The D gene is left open where the match is weak. Expanded clones are given a class, and other clones once, few, many or no size at all.

CDR3 protein: CASRSGGNSPLHF; CDR3 DNA: TGTGCCAGCAGGTCAGGGGGCAATTCACCCCTCCACTTT; J gene: TRBJ1-6; D gene: TRBD1; V gene: TRBV11-2; clone size: -
CDR3 protein: CASSKVGPTGENGSGNTIYF; CDR3 DNA: TGTGCCAGCAGCAAAGTGGGCCCGACAGGGGAAAATGGCTCTGGAAACACCATATATTTT; J gene: TRBJ1-3; D gene: -; V gene: TRBV21-1; clone size: once
CDR3 protein: CASSPPSRLSGELFF; CDR3 DNA: TGTGCCAGCTCACCACCCTCCAGGCTCTCCGGGGAGCTGTTTTTT; J gene: TRBJ2-2; D gene: -; V gene: TRBV18; clone size: -
CDR3 protein: CASSYGGIETQYF; CDR3 DNA: TGTGCCAGCAGTTACGGAGGGATAGAGACCCAGTACTTC; J gene: TRBJ2-5; D gene: -; V gene: TRBV6-2/TRBV6-3; clone size: -
CDR3 protein: CASSRSGLAASTDTQYF; CDR3 DNA: TGTGCCAGCAGCAGAAGTGGACTAGCGGCTAGCACAGATACGCAGTATTTT; J gene: TRBJ2-3; D gene: TRBD2; V gene: TRBV7-9; clone size: -
CDR3 protein: CASSHQSPTSGSTDTQYF; CDR3 DNA: TGCGCCAGCAGCCACCAGTCACCGACTAGCGGGTCCACAGATACGCAGTATTTT; J gene: TRBJ2-3; D gene: TRBD2; V gene: TRBV4-1; clone size: -
CDR3 protein: CASSPGLAGGGETQYF; CDR3 DNA: TGCGCCAGCAGCCCAGGACTAGCGGGAGGGGGAGAGACCCAGTACTTC; J gene: TRBJ2-5; D gene: TRBD2; V gene: TRBV5-1; clone size: -
CDR3 protein: CATSGEGTSGQETQYF; CDR3 DNA: TGTGCCACCAGCGGAGAAGGGACTAGCGGACAAGAGACCCAGTACTTC; J gene: TRBJ2-5; D gene: TRBD2; V gene: TRBV15; clone size: -
CDR3 protein: CAIGSNQPQHF; CDR3 DNA: TGTGCCATCGGGAGCAATCAGCCCCAGCATTTT; J gene: TRBJ1-5; D gene: -; V gene: TRBV28; clone size: -
CDR3 protein: CASSSSVAQFF; CDR3 DNA: TGTGCCAGCAGCTCCAGCGTGGCGCAGTTCTTC; J gene: TRBJ2-1; D gene: -; V gene: TRBV5-6; clone size: -